The 28 T cell receptor beta chains below were found in one sample sequenced in a study of blood T cells in healthy people across ages. Then a second PCR, running roughly 7 to 11 cycles, was carried out with a sample-barcoded 5' primer and a J-beta primer mix. TCRdb reprocessed the 5' RACE reads with MiXCR, giving one entry per CDR3 protein. The profile covers fewer than 900,000 distinct CDR3 sequences, with around 36% appearing a single time and approximately 13% taken by the ten largest. The sequencing sample was made of blood. The source of these receptors is a man younger than 35 in good health.

The chain uses TRBV20-1 and TRBJ2-5, with D perhaps TRBD2 (6 bases). Germline V gene lookup returns CDR1 DFQATT and CDR2 SNEGSKA (reference sequence). V was cut by 0 bases and J by 6 bases, with 17 bases left in between. This CDR3 region has 15 residues. Here the CDR3 DNA reads TGCAGTGCTAGAGAACCGGCGGGAAGTCGGAAGACCCAGTACTTC. Its translation: CSAREPAGSRKTQYF.

The chain recombines TRBV9 with TRBJ2-6, with 7 bases that match TRBD1. J was trimmed by 0 bases and V by 3 bases; bases with no gene match: 6. Germline V gives CDR1 SGDLS, CDR2 YYNGEE. The CDR3 length is 17 residues. CDR3 bases: TGTGCCAGCAGCGCCTGGGACAGCGTCTCTGGGGCCAACGTCCTGACTTTC. Translation gives CASSAWDSVSGANVLTF.

This chain links TRBV14 with TRBJ2-1; 7 bases match TRBD1. CDR1 is SGHDN and CDR2 is FVKESK in the germline V gene. The CDR3 loop spans 15 amino acids. After removal of 3 bases from V and 3 bases from J, the junction contained 5 bases not matched to a gene. The CDR3 here is CASSQRTGNYNEQFF. The CDR3 bases are TGTGCCAGCAGCCAGCGGACAGGAAACTACAATGAGCAGTTCTTC.

Regarding this clonotype: Its ends do not fully match the called genes, so a read error is possible. The chain is built from TRBV7-9 and TRBJ1-2, with TRBD1 matching 8 bases. The CDR3 is made up of 15 amino acids. Looked up from germline, CDR1 is SEHNR and CDR2 is FQNEAQ (reference sequence). CDR3 nucleotide sequence: TGTGCCAGCAGCTTAGGGACAGGGTACGACTACGGCTACACCTTC. Translation gives CASSLGTGYDYGYTF.

In this sample, this clonotype turned up a few times. The V gene is TRBV10-3, the J gene TRBJ1-5; D uncertain. CDR1 is ENHRY and CDR2 is SYGVKD in the germline V gene. The CDR3 length is 14 residues. V was clipped by 0 bases and J by 7 bases, with 10 bases between them. The CDR3 nucleotides read TGTGCCATCAGTGAGTCCACATCATCCCAGCCCCAGCATTTT. Amino acids: CAISESTSSQPQHF.

This rearrangement joins TRBV12-3 or TRBV12-4 to TRBJ1-5, with D possibly TRBD1 on 5 matching bases. Trimming removed 5 bases at V and 10 bases at J, with 12 bases between. The CDR3 is 12 residues long. The CDR3 spells CASSPLGVPQHF. The CDR3 region has the DNA TGTGCCAGCAGTCCCCTAGGGGTCCCCCAGCATTTT.

Points on this clonotype: This could be a read error, since a much larger clone is one nucleotide away. The rearrangement joins TRBV12-3 or TRBV12-4 to TRBJ2-3; the D gene is possibly TRBD1 (5 bases). The CDR3 is made up of 13 amino acids. The CDR3 sequence: CAGSPARADTQYF. The CDR3 DNA sequence: TGTGCCGGCAGCCCTGCCAGGGCAGATACGCAGTATTTT.

A few counts support this clonotype. The rearrangement uses TRBV13 and TRBJ1-2; 9 nucleotides align to TRBD1. The CDR3 spans 15 residues. V shed 5 bases, J shed 2 bases, and the junction held 6 bases outside the gene matches. The germline gives CDR1 PRHDT, CDR2 FYEKMQ (reference sequence). The CDR3 DNA sequence: TGTGCCAGCAGCATGGACAGGGGATCCAACTATGGCTACACCTTC. Amino acid sequence: CASSMDRGSNYGYTF. The full variable domain, with the rest looked up from reference TRBV13 and TRBJ1-2, is AAGVIQSPRHLIKEKRETATLKCYPIPRHDTVYWYQQGPGQDPQFLISFYEKMQSDKGSIPDRFSAQQFSDYHSELNMSSLELGDSALYFCASSMDRGSNYGYTFGSGTRLTVV.

As DNA, the CDR3 is TGTGCCAGCAGCTTAGCATCAGGGGAGGGAACTAATGAAAAACTGTTTTTT. Its translation: CASSLASGEGTNEKLFF. This sequence joins TRBV7-9 and TRBJ1-4, with D perhaps matching TRBD1 (6 bases). Trimming left V 0 bases short and J 1 base short, with 12 bases between. Germline V CDR1 and CDR2: SEHNR, FQNEAQ (reference sequence). The CDR3 is made up of 17 amino acids.

The chain joins TRBV9 to TRBJ1-1, with D possibly being TRBD1 (5 bases). CDR3 size: 15 residues. Germline V gene sequence: CDR1 SGDLS, CDR2 YYNGEE. Trimming took off 6 bases at V and 0 bases at J, with 15 bases between the two ends. The DNA for the CDR3 is TGTGCCAGCACCTCAGGGTTTAGTATGAACACTGAAGCTTTCTTT. This translates into CASTSGFSMNTEAFF.

This clonotype was seen more than once but under ten times. The chain couples TRBV7-2 to TRBJ1-1, with D tentatively TRBD1 (5 bases). Germline-derived CDR1 and CDR2 are SGHTA and FQGNSA. V lost 8 bases and J lost 4, with 17 bases in between. CDR3 size: 14 residues. The CDR3 region has the DNA TGTGCCAGCGCCCCTGCAGGGTGGGCCACTGAAGCTTTCTTT. It codes for CASAPAGWATEAFF.

This clonotype was detected only a few times. The V and J genes are TRBV7-3 and TRBJ2-2, with D possibly TRBD1 on 6 matching bases. The length of the CDR3 is 16 residues. From germline, CDR1 is SGHTA and CDR2 FQGTGA. Trimming pared 1 base from V and 5 bases from J, leaving 14 bases between. CDR3 coding DNA: TGTGCCAGCAGCTTAAGTCGCCTGGGGGCAACCGGGGAGCTGTTTTTT. Translation gives CASSLSRLGATGELFF. The full variable domain, its missing parts supplied by reference TRBV7-3 and TRBJ2-2, is GAGVSQTPSNKVTEKGKYVELRCDPISGHTALYWYRQSLGQGPEFLIYFQGTGAADDSGLPNDRFFAVRPEGSVSTLKIQRTERGDSAVYLCASSLSRLGATGELFFGEGSRLTVL.

In this sample, this clonotype turned up a few times. This sequence joins TRBV15 and TRBJ2-7; D unresolved. The assigned J gene may be wrong: the sequence end matches TRBJ2-5 better. The germline gives CDR1 LNHNV, CDR2 YYDKDF (reference sequence). This CDR3 has 14 residues. CDR3 region: CATSPLSRQETQYF. CDR3 coding DNA: TGTGCCACCAGCCCTCTTAGCAGACAAGAGACCCAGTACTTC.

This clonotype was seen at least ten times. V and J are TRBV7-8 and TRBJ2-3; D remains unclear. The V gene's germline CDR1 is SGHVS and CDR2 FQNEAQ. The germline V and J ends were trimmed by 4 bases and 2 bases, with 13 bases remaining between them. The CDR3 is made up of 15 amino acids. The CDR3 coding sequence is TGTGCCAGCAGCTCCCCCCAGGCAGCCACAGATACGCAGTATTTT. Translating it yields CASSSPQAATDTQYF. Supplemented by reference TRBV7-8 and TRBJ2-3, the full variable domain reads GAGVSQSPRYKVAKRGQDVALRCDPISGHVSLFWYQQALGQGPEFLTYFQNEAQLDKSGLPSDRFFAERPEGSVSTLKIQRTQQEDSAVYLCASSSPQAATDTQYFGPGTRLTVL.

This clonotype was detected ten times or more. The rearrangement joins TRBV18 to TRBJ2-4; 8 bases are shared with TRBD2. Germline V gene data show CDR1 as KGHSH and CDR2 as LQKENI. Trimming took 3 bases from V and 1 from J; bases not matched to a gene: 8. The CDR3 spans 17 residues. CDR3 residues: CASSPYREGRAKNIQYF. Written as DNA, the CDR3 is TGTGCCAGCTCACCCTACCGGGAGGGAAGGGCCAAAAACATTCAGTACTTC.

The V call is TRBV12-3 or TRBV12-4, the J call TRBJ2-7; D is unresolved. Trimming removed 7 bases at V and 7 bases at J, with 17 bases between. CDR3 size: 13 residues. In DNA, the CDR3 is TGTGCCAGCAAACTATTTCCCCTCCCGGAGCAGTACTTC. As protein: CASKLFPLPEQYF.

This chain links TRBV11-2 with TRBJ2-7; 10 bases are a match to TRBD2. Trimming at V came to 3 bases and at J to 2 bases, leaving 10 bases not matched to a gene. CDR1 is SGHAT and CDR2 is FQNNGV in the germline V gene. This CDR3 contains 17 residues. CDR3 nucleotides: TGTGCCAGCAGCTTCGTCGTCGGAGCGGGGGGGGCCTACGAGCAGTACTTC. It yields the protein CASSFVVGAGGAYEQYF.

This clonotype occurred a few times. The chain couples TRBV7-2 to TRBJ2-4; D call uncertain. The closer fit of TRBJ2-7 to the DNA end suggests the J call may be wrong. This CDR3 comprises 12 residues. Germline loops: CDR1 SGHTA, CDR2 FQGNSA. The CDR3 reads CASSFWGSEQYF. The CDR3 DNA sequence: TGTGCCAGCAGCTTTTGGGGTTCCGAGCAGTACTTC.

The chain links TRBV9 to TRBJ2-1; D possibly corresponds to TRBD2 (6 bases). Per germline, CDR1 SGDLS and CDR2 YYNGEE. The CDR3 length is 18 residues. V was clipped by 3 bases and J by 4 bases, with 23 bases between them. The CDR3 region has the DNA TGTGCCAGCAGCGAGGGAATGGGGACTGCCTCGTATTACAATGAGCAGTTCTTC. The encoded protein is CASSEGMGTASYYNEQFF.

Note on this clonotype: One end of the junction fails to match germline, which may point to a read error. The CDR3 sequence: CASSVAPSGELFF. Here the CDR3 DNA reads TGTGCCAGCAGCGTAGCTCCGTCCGGGGAGCTGTTTTTT. The chain links TRBV7-9 to TRBJ2-2; no reliable D call. This CDR3 contains 13 residues. CDR1 is SEHNR, CDR2 FQNEAQ, per germline (reference sequence). The entire variable domain, with the rest obtained from reference TRBV7-9 and TRBJ2-2, is as follows: DTGVSQNPRHKITKRGQNVTFRCDPISEHNRLYWYRQTLGQGPEFLTYFQNEAQLEKSRLLSDRFSAERPKGSFSTLEIQRTEQGDSAMYLCASSVAPSGELFFGEGSRLTVL.

A note on this clonotype: This may stem from a read error, because a much larger clone lies one nucleotide away. The V and J genes are TRBV25-1 and TRBJ2-5; perhaps TRBD2 as D (6 bases). The CDR3 has 10 amino acids. CDR1 MGHDK and CDR2 SYGVNS come from the germline V gene. DNA for the CDR3: TGTACCAGCGGGCAAGAGACCCAGTACTTC. It codes for CTSGQETQYF.

A few counts support this clonotype. The chain carries TRBV28 and TRBJ2-2; perhaps TRBD1 as D (5 bases). CDR1 and CDR2 (germline): MDHEN, SYDVKM. This CDR3 has 14 residues. Deletions cut 5 bases from V and 7 bases from J, with 14 bases between. CDR3 nucleotide sequence: TGTGCCAGCAGTCTCTCCAGGGTAGACGGGGAGCTGTTTTTT. Translation: CASSLSRVDGELFF.

This clonotype was detected only a few times. The rearrangement uses TRBV12-3 or TRBV12-4 and TRBJ1-4; D not certain. This CDR3 comprises 14 residues. Trimming took off 7 bases at V and 7 bases at J, with 16 bases between the two ends. This chain's CDR3 is CASTYSGLGEKLFF. In DNA form, the CDR3 reads TGTGCCAGCACCTACTCGGGGTTAGGTGAAAAACTGTTTTTT.

This clonotype was recorded at least ten times. This chain connects TRBV5-5 to TRBJ2-1, with D maybe TRBD1 (6 bases). CDR1 SGHKS and CDR2 YYEKEE come from the germline V gene (reference sequence). This CDR3 has 14 amino acids. V was cut by 4 bases and J by 1 base, with 9 bases left in between. The CDR3: CASSLDRSYNEQFF. DNA of the CDR3: TGTGCCAGCAGCCTAGACAGGTCCTACAATGAGCAGTTCTTC.

This clonotype has just a few counts. This chain connects TRBV27 to TRBJ2-1; a possible D gene is TRBD1 (6 bases). Trimming shortened V by 8 bases and J by 1 base, and 15 bases separated the two germline ends. Germline V gene lookup returns CDR1 MNHEY and CDR2 SMNVEV (reference sequence). This CDR3 contains 15 residues. In nucleotides, the CDR3 is TGTGCCAGCTATAGGACAGCCGTGTCCTACAATGAGCAGTTCTTC. The encoded protein is CASYRTAVSYNEQFF.

As concerns this clonotype: This may arise from a read error, as a much more abundant clone is one base away. The chain is built from TRBV28 and TRBJ2-1; no definite D call. CDR3 length: 11 amino acids. Trimming left V 6 bases short and J 8 bases short, with 8 bases between. Germline values: CDR1 MDHEN, CDR2 SYDVKM. CDR3: CASRFFDEQFF. The CDR3 DNA reads as TGTGCCAGCAGGTTCTTTGATGAGCAGTTCTTC. Supplemented by reference TRBV28 and TRBJ2-1, the full variable domain reads DVKVTQSSRYLVKRTGEKVFLECVQDMDHENMFWYRQDPGLGLRLIYFSYDVKMKEKGDIPEGYSVSREKKERFSLILESASTNQTSMYLCASRFFDEQFFGPGTRLTVL.

The rearrangement joins TRBV28 to TRBJ2-1; D perhaps matches TRBD2 (5 bases). Germline assignment: CDR1 MDHEN and CDR2 SYDVKM. This CDR3 is 13 amino acids long. Trimming took 2 bases from V and 10 from J, leaving 12 bases between them. The CDR3 is CASSLGLAYEQFF. In DNA form, the CDR3 reads TGTGCCAGCAGTTTAGGACTGGCCTACGAGCAGTTCTTC.

This clonotype was recorded many times. V gene TRBV6-5 combines with J gene TRBJ2-1, with 12 bases that match TRBD2. The germline CDR1 and CDR2 sequences are MNHEY and SVGAGI. CDR3 length: 16 residues. Trimming cost V 6 bases and J 10 bases; bases outside gene matches: 13. CDR3 sequence reads: CASSTNPGLAGTEQFF. DNA for the CDR3: TGTGCCAGCAGCACCAACCCCGGACTAGCGGGGACCGAGCAGTTCTTC.